This T cell receptor (beta chain) was captured by sequencing in a study of blood T cell repertoires in COVID-19. This clone was seen only once. Looked up from germline, CDR1 is LNHDA and CDR2 is SQIVND (reference sequence). After removal of 11 bases from V and 5 bases from J, the junction contained 11 bases not matched to a gene. The CDR3 contains 13 residues. The repertoire was sequenced with immunoSEQ multiplex PCR; TCRdb's copy has only in-frame clones and lacks some. The sample records about 160,000 clones, less than 90% being singletons. The receptor's source is a woman aged 45-59 years who had recovered from COVID-19. Sample: PBMCs or T cells enriched from blood (not recorded which). This chain links TRBV19 with TRBJ1-1; 7 bases are shared with TRBD1. CDR3 in DNA: TGTGCCTCCCAGGGAGACAGGGCGACTGAAGCTTTCTTT. The encoded protein is CASQGDRATEAFF. The whole variable domain, remainder taken from reference TRBV19 and TRBJ1-1, is DGGITQSPKYLFRKEGQNVTLSCEQNLNHDAMYWYRQDPGQGLRLIYYSQIVNDFQKGDIAEGYSVSREKKESFPLTVTSAQKNPTAFYLCASQGDRATEAFFGQGTRLTVV.